The entry that follows covers one T cell receptor beta chain sequence. The target antigen is unknown. The source of the sample is a study of OX40 agonist ivuxolimab in advanced cancers. Germline V CDR1 and CDR2: GTSNPN, SVGIG (reference sequence). The CDR3 totals 14 residues. V lost 4 bases to trimming and J lost 0 bases, with 9 bases between them. Study-wide points: Low normalized T-cell clonal expansion was additionally recorded for some nonresponders.

Clones were sequenced by immunoSEQ multiplex PCR, and TCRdb holds only the in-frame ones, with some missing. Of about 38,000 clones in the sample, roughly nine tenths were seen once. The rearrangement joins TRBV30 to TRBJ1-4; possible D gene TRBD1, 5 bases. Material: CD4+ or CD8+ T cells sorted from blood, obtained in a trial of the OX40 agonist ivuxolimab. This TCR was recovered from an adult with an advanced solid tumor such as melanoma, head and neck, liver or kidney cancer. The CDR3 nucleotides are TGTGCCTGGACTGACAGTGCAACTAATGAAAAACTGTTTTTT. It codes for CAWTDSATNEKLFF.